The 2 T cell receptor beta chains below were found in one sample sequenced in a study of cytomegalovirus exposure and HLA in healthy donors. Researchers ran the PCR with 60 Vbeta and 13 Jbeta primers. This table comes from immunoSEQ multiplex PCR, and its TCRdb copy is limited to in-frame clones, with some not included. The sample includes about 170,000 clones, 65% to 80% of them seen just once. The specimen sequenced was PBMCs. Source of these receptors: a woman aged 45 to 65 in good health and CMV-seropositive.

CDR3 nucleotide sequence: TGTGCCAGCAGCCCCCGCGGGGGGGCGATTAATGAGCAGTTCTTC. Its protein product is CASSPRGGAINEQFF. V and J are TRBV7-9 and TRBJ2-1, with TRBD2 identical over 9 bases. V shed 5 bases, J shed 7 bases, and the junction held 9 bases outside the gene matches. The CDR3 is made up of 15 amino acids. Germline V gene sequence: CDR1 SEHNR, CDR2 FQNEAQ (reference sequence).

A word on this clone: The junction shows a germline mismatch at one end, possibly a read error. The rearrangement joins TRBV7-9 to TRBJ2-5; 9 bases map to TRBD1. Per germline, CDR1 SEHNR and CDR2 FQNEAQ (reference sequence). The CDR3 loop spans 17 amino acids. The CDR3 nucleotides read TGTTCCAGCAGCTTAGCGCTCGGGACAGGGCACCAAGAGACCCAGTACTTC. Translated: CSSSLALGTGHQETQYF.